This note documents a single TCR beta chain sequence. V lost 5 bases, J lost 4 bases, and 8 bases stayed unmatched. Germline CDR1 is MNHEY and CDR2 is SMNVEV (reference sequence). The CDR3 consists of 15 residues. The entry originates in a study of control samples from healthy donors and cancer patients. TCRdb keeps only in-frame clones here, not all; method: immunoSEQ multiplex PCR. Of some 110,000 clones in the sample, 88% are singletons; the top ten hold around 2.5%. Source material: blood. The gene calls are TRBV27 and TRBJ1-2, with TRBD1 matching 9 bases. The clonotype originates from a woman in her 70s in good health. The CDR3 region has the DNA TGTGCCAGCAGTCTCCGGGACAGGGATTCCTATGGCTACACCTTC. It is translated as CASSLRDRDSYGYTF.